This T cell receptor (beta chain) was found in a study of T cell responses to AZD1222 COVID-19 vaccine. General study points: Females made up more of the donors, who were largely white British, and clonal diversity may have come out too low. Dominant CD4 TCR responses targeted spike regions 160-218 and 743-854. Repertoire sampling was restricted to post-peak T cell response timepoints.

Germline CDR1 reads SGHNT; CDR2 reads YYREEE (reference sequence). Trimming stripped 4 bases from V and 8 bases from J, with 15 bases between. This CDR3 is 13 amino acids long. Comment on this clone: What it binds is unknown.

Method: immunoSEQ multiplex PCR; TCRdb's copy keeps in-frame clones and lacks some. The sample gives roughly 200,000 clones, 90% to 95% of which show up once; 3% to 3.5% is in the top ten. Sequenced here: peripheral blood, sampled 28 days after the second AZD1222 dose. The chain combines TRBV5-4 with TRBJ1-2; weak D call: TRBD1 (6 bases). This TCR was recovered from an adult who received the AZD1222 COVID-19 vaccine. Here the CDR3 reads CASSRQVNRGYTF. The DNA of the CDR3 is TGTGCCAGCAGCCGACAGGTTAACCGAGGCTACACCTTC.